Listed here are 23 T cell receptor beta chains from one sample, sequenced in a study of cytomegalovirus exposure and HLA in healthy donors. 13 Jbeta primers and 60 Vbeta primers were used for the PCR. Sequencing was performed with immunoSEQ multiplex PCR; in TCRdb, only in-frame clones are kept and a portion is missing. The sample has 150,000 to 200,000 clones. The sample was PBMCs. The receptors were sampled from an older woman in good health and CMV-seronegative.

The rearrangement joins TRBV4-1 to TRBJ1-2, with D unclear. The length of the CDR3 is 16 residues. The ends were cut back, 1 base at V and 8 bases at J, with 20 bases in the middle. Germline assignment: CDR1 MGHRA and CDR2 YSYEKL. The CDR3 loop reads CASSQGTLRREGGYTF. The CDR3 nucleotides read TGCGCCAGCAGCCAAGGAACTTTAAGACGGGAGGGCGGCTACACCTTC.

This chain joins TRBV5-4 and TRBJ1-6, with D possibly matching TRBD1 (5 bases). V gave up 1 base and J gave up 5 bases, with 13 bases separating them. This CDR3 is 16 amino acids long. The germline CDR1 and CDR2 sequences are SGHNT and YYREEE (reference sequence). CDR3 DNA sequence: TGTGCCAGCAGCTTGCCTTCCCGACAGAATAATTCACCCCTCCACTTT. It yields the protein CASSLPSRQNNSPLHF.

This chain connects TRBV7-2 to TRBJ2-1; 8 bases align to TRBD2. This CDR3 has 15 amino acids. Germline V gene sequence: CDR1 SGHTA, CDR2 FQGNSA. Trimming cost V 3 bases and J 6 bases; bases outside gene matches: 7. CDR3 nucleotide sequence: TGTGCCAGCAGCTTTCCGGGCGGGAGGCTCAATGAGCAGTTCTTC. It yields the protein CASSFPGGRLNEQFF.

The chain couples TRBV5-1 to TRBJ2-7; TRBD2 agrees at 9 bases. Germline V gene lookup returns CDR1 SGHRS and CDR2 YFSETQ. This CDR3 region has 15 residues. J lost 3 bases, V lost 2 bases, and 6 bases had no gene match. The CDR3 sequence is CASSFSGSPNYEQYF. CDR3 nucleotide sequence: TGCGCCAGCAGCTTTAGCGGGAGTCCCAACTACGAGCAGTACTTC.

The gene calls are TRBV10-3 and TRBJ2-3, with 8 bases identical to TRBD2. Germline CDR1 and CDR2: ENHRY and SYGVKD. There are 18 residues in the CDR3. The V and J ends lost 3 bases and 2 bases, in that order; junction bases with no gene match: 13. CDR3 coding DNA: TGTGCCATCAGTGAAGAAAGCGGGAGTGAGGGGGACACAGATACGCAGTATTTT. Its translation is CAISEESGSEGDTDTQYF.

CDR3 in amino acids: CASSGDAGLLYNEQFF. The CDR3 coding sequence is TGTGCCAGCAGCGGCGATGCGGGACTATTATACAATGAGCAGTTCTTC. The chain employs TRBV9 and TRBJ2-1; 7 bases map to TRBD2. This CDR3 contains 16 residues. J lost 4 bases, V lost 3 bases, and 10 bases had no gene match. Germline CDR1 is SGDLS and CDR2 is YYNGEE. Combining the CDR3 with reference TRBV9 and TRBJ2-1 gives the whole variable domain DSGVTQTPKHLITATGQRVTLRCSPRSGDLSVYWYQQSLDQGLQFLIQYYNGEERAKGNILERFSAQQFPDLHSELNLSSLELGDSALYFCASSGDAGLLYNEQFFGPGTRLTVL.

J is TRBJ2-1 and V is TRBV6-5, with a weak D call TRBD2 (5 bases). Germline CDR1 reads MNHEY; CDR2 reads SVGAGI. The V end was cut by 2 bases, the J end by 3 bases, with 8 bases between. The CDR3 is made up of 14 amino acids. DNA of the CDR3: TGTGCCAGCAGTTACCGAGCGGTCTACAATGAGCAGTTCTTC. This translates into CASSYRAVYNEQFF.

The chain links TRBV6-5 to TRBJ1-1; no definite D call. V was pared by 6 bases and J by 0 bases, with 11 bases between. Germline V CDR1 and CDR2: MNHEY, SVGAGI. This CDR3 contains 14 residues. The CDR3: CASSWAAMNTEAFF. CDR3 sequence (DNA): TGTGCCAGCAGCTGGGCAGCCATGAACACTGAAGCTTTCTTT.

This chain uses TRBV7-9 with TRBJ2-1; D unclear. Trimming took off 1 base at V and 3 bases at J, with 10 bases between the two ends. This CDR3 region has 15 residues. Looked up from germline, CDR1 is SEHNR and CDR2 is FQNEAQ (reference sequence). CDR3 sequence reads: CASSLVVGGYNEQFF. In DNA form, the CDR3 reads TGTGCCAGCAGCTTAGTAGTTGGCGGCTACAATGAGCAGTTCTTC.

Written as DNA, the CDR3 is TGTGCCAGCAGACCCGTAGACAGATCCTATGGCTACACCTTC. It is translated as CASRPVDRSYGYTF. The chain has TRBV27 and TRBJ1-2, with D possibly matching TRBD1 (5 bases). The germline gives CDR1 MNHEY, CDR2 SMNVEV (reference sequence). V was pared by 6 bases and J by 4 bases, with 15 bases between. The CDR3 covers 14 residues.

The V and J genes are TRBV19 and TRBJ1-2, with D hard to call. Trimming cost V 4 bases and J 8 bases, with 8 bases left between them. The CDR3 runs to 11 residues. Germline V gene sequence: CDR1 LNHDA, CDR2 SQIVND (reference sequence). This CDR3 reads CASSRSRGYTF. The CDR3 region has the DNA TGTGCCAGTAGTAGATCCAGGGGCTACACCTTC.

J is TRBJ2-2 and V is TRBV7-9; the D gene is possibly TRBD2 (6 bases). The CDR3 extends over 15 amino acids. Per germline, CDR1 SEHNR and CDR2 FQNEAQ (reference sequence). Trimming removed 5 bases at V and 3 bases at J, with 13 bases between. CDR3 DNA: TGTGCCAGCAGCCCAACCGGGACTTACACCGGGGAGCTGTTTTTT. Protein product: CASSPTGTYTGELFF.

The rearrangement links TRBV9 to TRBJ1-1; perhaps TRBD1 as D (6 bases). The V end lost 4 bases, the J end lost 1 base, and 11 bases lay between the germline ends. The CDR3 length is 14 residues. CDR1 SGDLS and CDR2 YYNGEE come from the germline V gene. The DNA of the CDR3 is TGTGCCAGCAGCCCCACAGGGTGGAACACTGAAGCTTTCTTT. Amino acids: CASSPTGWNTEAFF.

The gene calls are TRBV7-2 and TRBJ2-1; a possible D gene is TRBD1 (5 bases). This CDR3 region has 14 residues. Trimming took off 3 bases at V and 10 bases at J, with 16 bases between the two ends. CDR1 is SGHTA and CDR2 is FQGNSA in the germline V gene. This CDR3 is CASSLDFGAEEQFF. Written as DNA, the CDR3 is TGTGCCAGCAGCTTGGATTTTGGGGCCGAAGAGCAGTTCTTC. The full variable domain, in which reference TRBV7-2 and TRBJ2-1 provide the parts outside the CDR3, is GAGVSQSPSNKVTEKGKDVELRCDPISGHTALYWYRQSLGQGLEFLIYFQGNSAPDKSGLPSDRFSAERTGGSVSTLTIQRTQQEDSAVYLCASSLDFGAEEQFFGPGTRLTVL.

The J gene is TRBJ2-1, the V gene TRBV7-2; TRBD2 agrees at 10 bases. The V gene end was trimmed by 1 base and the J gene end by 7 bases; junction bases not matched to a gene: 4. This CDR3 is 15 amino acids long. Germline-derived CDR1 and CDR2 are SGHTA and FQGNSA. The CDR3 sequence: CASSLGSGGSNEQFF. In DNA form, the CDR3 reads TGTGCCAGCAGCTTAGGTAGCGGGGGGTCAAATGAGCAGTTCTTC.

The J gene is TRBJ1-6, the V gene TRBV27; D possibly corresponds to TRBD1 (5 bases). The V end lost 3 bases, the J end lost 7 bases, and 16 bases lay between the germline ends. In germline, CDR1 is MNHEY, CDR2 SMNVEV (reference sequence). This CDR3 is built from 16 residues. The CDR3 sequence is CASSFYPGRGNSPLHF. The CDR3 region has the DNA TGTGCCAGCAGTTTTTACCCCGGACGGGGGAATTCACCCCTCCACTTT.

The rearrangement uses TRBV6-5 and TRBJ1-6; D may be TRBD1 (6 bases). From germline, CDR1 is MNHEY and CDR2 SVGAGI. This CDR3 has 15 residues. With 8 bases removed from V and 2 bases from J, the gap between germline ends came to 13 bases. The CDR3: CASGQPGTYNSPLHF. The CDR3 DNA reads TGTGCCAGCGGACAGCCAGGAACCTATAATTCACCCCTCCACTTT.

The chain is built from TRBV30 and TRBJ2-7; 7 bases are shared with TRBD2. The CDR3 has 15 residues. Germline CDR1 GTSNPN, CDR2 SVGIG (reference sequence). Unmatched junction bases numbered 13, after V lost 4 bases and J lost 4 bases. CDR3 bases: TGTGCCTGGAACCAATGGGGAGGGGTCAGGTACGAGCAGTACTTC. It yields the protein CAWNQWGGVRYEQYF.

The chain is built from TRBV18 and TRBJ2-3; D unresolved. The V end was cut by 2 bases, the J end by 0 bases, with 9 bases between. The germline V gene encodes CDR1 KGHSH and CDR2 LQKENI. The CDR3 consists of 15 residues. The CDR3 DNA reads TGTGCCAGCTCACCAGCCCCGAGTAGCACAGATACGCAGTATTTT. Translated, it gives CASSPAPSSTDTQYF.

CDR3 loop: CASSIWHANTEAFF. The CDR3 DNA follows: TGTGCCAGTAGTATTTGGCACGCGAACACTGAAGCTTTCTTT. V gene TRBV19 combines with J gene TRBJ1-1; D gene ambiguous. Germline lookup yields CDR1 LNHDA and CDR2 SQIVND (reference sequence). The CDR3 is made up of 14 amino acids. The V and J ends lost 3 bases and 1 base respectively, with 9 bases between them.

In regard to this clone: Without the conserved terminal phenylalanine or tryptophan, this CDR3 likely stems from a read error. The chain joins TRBV4-1 to TRBJ1-2; 10 nucleotides align to TRBD1. Trimming at V came to 4 bases and at J to 4 bases, leaving 6 bases not matched to a gene. CDR1 is MGHRA and CDR2 is YSYEKL in the germline V gene. The CDR3 runs to 15 residues. The CDR3 region has the DNA TGCGCCAGCAGCCCAAGACAGGGGGCGCTCTATGGCTACACCCTC. Translating it yields CASSPRQGALYGYTL.

For this clone: This sample also contains other DNA sequences that code for the same CDR3. The V gene is TRBV20-1, the J gene TRBJ1-1; D is possibly TRBD1 (5 bases). The ends were cut back, 3 bases at V and 4 bases at J, with 6 bases in the middle. Germline CDR1 reads DFQATT; CDR2 reads SNEGSKA (reference sequence). The CDR3 is 11 residues long. CDR3 DNA sequence: TGCAGTGCTAGGGGGGGCACTGAAGCTTTCTTT. Translating gives CSARGGTEAFF.

This sequence joins TRBV7-3 and TRBJ2-7; tentatively, D is TRBD1 (6 bases). Germline loops: CDR1 SGHTA, CDR2 FQGTGA. The CDR3 has 15 residues. V lost 5 bases and J 5 bases, leaving 19 bases between the germline ends. CDR3 sequence reads: CASSLLSAGVDEQYF. The CDR3 DNA follows: TGTGCCAGCAGCCTACTTTCGGCAGGGGTGGACGAGCAGTACTTC.